The 4 T cell receptor beta chains listed next were all sequenced from one sample in a study of cytomegalovirus exposure and HLA in healthy donors. With 60 Vbeta and 13 Jbeta primers, the PCR was carried out. Some clones are missing from TCRdb's copy, which holds only in-frame ones; the method was immunoSEQ multiplex PCR. Among roughly 140,000 clones, less than 85% were seen once, and the ten largest hold approximately 6%. Input material: PBMCs. The receptors here all came from a man aged 50-59 years in good health and CMV-seropositive.

The chain links TRBV11-3 to TRBJ2-5; the match to TRBD2 covers 10 bases. CDR3 length: 15 residues. V lost 5 bases and J lost 5; bases outside the gene matches: 8. The germline V gene encodes CDR1 SGHNT and CDR2 YENEEA. This CDR3 reads CASSPGTSVRETQYF. The CDR3 region has the DNA TGTGCCAGCAGCCCCGGGACTAGCGTACGGGAGACCCAGTACTTC.

V usage is TRBV27 and J usage is TRBJ1-2; D is uncertain. This CDR3 contains 15 residues. The V gene lost 3 bases and the J gene lost 4 bases, with 15 bases spanning the gap. The germline V gene encodes CDR1 MNHEY and CDR2 SMNVEV (reference sequence). The CDR3 loop is CASSLTKLAVYGYTF. The CDR3 coding sequence is TGTGCCAGCAGTTTGACCAAACTAGCTGTCTATGGCTACACCTTC.

This clone was observed once. The chain combines TRBV29-1 with TRBJ1-2; a possible D gene is TRBD1 (5 bases). This CDR3 is built from 11 residues. V was trimmed by 7 bases and J by 7 bases, leaving 13 bases between them. Germline CDR1 SQVTM, CDR2 ANQGSEA. The CDR3 bases are TGCAGCGGCCACATAAGGGGTGGCTACACCTTC. Translating gives CSGHIRGGYTF.

V is TRBV11-2 and J is TRBJ2-1, with TRBD2 matching 8 bases. The trim removed 5 bases at V and 4 bases at J, leaving 7 bases unmatched. This CDR3 spans 15 amino acids. The germline CDR1 and CDR2 sequences are SGHAT and FQNNGV. CDR3 loop: CASSRGLAVYNEQFF. The CDR3 DNA is TGTGCCAGCAGCCGAGGACTAGCAGTTTACAATGAGCAGTTCTTC.